This T cell receptor beta chain was identified in a study of cytomegalovirus exposure and HLA in healthy donors. Study-wide context: As released early, the data held 65 million to 90 million unique TCRs from HLA-typed donors.

In this sample, this clone turned up a few times. The antigen is unknown. V trimming: 1 base; J trimming: 9 bases; junction bases outside the gene matches: 1. The CDR3 is made up of 13 amino acids. The germline V gene has CDR1 MNHNS and CDR2 SASEGT. Every donor was a healthy person donating bone marrow. Study-wide results and limits: Among TCR sequences, most were rare, though some public TCRs appeared in many donors. Productive rates of about 87% or about 30% were seen for most TCR beta V segments in an earlier analysis.

The PCR had 60 Vbeta and 13 Jbeta primers. Only in-frame clones appear in the TCRdb table, and some are missing; sequencing was by immunoSEQ multiplex PCR. Of 85,000 to 130,000 clones listed, roughly a tenth are singletons. The sample taken for sequencing was PBMCs. This receptor was taken from a man aged 40-55 years in good health and CMV-seropositive. This sequence joins TRBV6-1 and TRBJ2-1; 9 nucleotides match TRBD2. DNA for the CDR3: TGTGCCAGCAGTGAAGTAGCGGGAGTTGAGCAGTTCTTC. This gives the protein CASSEVAGVEQFF.